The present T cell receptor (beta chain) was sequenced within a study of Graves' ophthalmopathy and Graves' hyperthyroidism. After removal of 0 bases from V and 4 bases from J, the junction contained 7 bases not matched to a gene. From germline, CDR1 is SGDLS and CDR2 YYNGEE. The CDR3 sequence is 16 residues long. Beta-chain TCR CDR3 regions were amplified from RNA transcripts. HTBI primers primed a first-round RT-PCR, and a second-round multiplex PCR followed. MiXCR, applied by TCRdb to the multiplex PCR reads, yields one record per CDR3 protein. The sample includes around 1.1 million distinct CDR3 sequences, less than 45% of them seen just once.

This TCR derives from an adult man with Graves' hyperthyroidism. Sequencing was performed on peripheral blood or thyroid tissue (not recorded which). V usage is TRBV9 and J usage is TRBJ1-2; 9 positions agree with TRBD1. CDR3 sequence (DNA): TGTGCCAGCAGCGTAGTTACAGGGGGCTCGGGCTATGGCTACACCTTC. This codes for CASSVVTGGSGYGYTF.